These 19 T cell receptor beta chains originate from one sample sequenced in a study of cytomegalovirus exposure and HLA in healthy donors. Primers: 60 Vbeta forward and 13 Jbeta reverse. Data came from immunoSEQ multiplex PCR; TCRdb stores just in-frame clones and leaves some out. The repertoire has over 50,000 clones, 89% of them found once; the top ten carry about 1.6%. Sequenced input: PBMCs. All receptors come from a man aged 25-45 years in good health and CMV-seropositive.

The CDR3 here is CASSLTSGSYNEQFF. For the CDR3, the DNA is TGTGCCAGCAGCTTAACTAGCGGCTCTTACAATGAGCAGTTCTTC. The rearrangement uses TRBV11-2 and TRBJ2-1, with 8 positions matching TRBD2. Germline lookup yields CDR1 SGHAT and CDR2 FQNNGV. V was clipped by 2 bases and J by 4 bases; unmatched bases: 4. The CDR3 runs 15 residues.

This clone was detected once. The chain's CDR3 is CASSMEQGRDTEAFF. For the CDR3, the DNA is TGTGCCAGCTCTATGGAACAGGGACGAGACACTGAAGCTTTCTTT. J is TRBJ1-1 and V is TRBV19; a weak D match, TRBD1 (6 bases). The length of the CDR3 is 15 residues. The V end lost 9 bases, the J end lost 3 bases, and 20 bases lay between the germline ends. CDR1 is LNHDA and CDR2 is SQIVND in the germline V gene (reference sequence).

The chain recombines TRBV4-2 with TRBJ2-7; the match to TRBD2 covers 9 bases. Germline CDR1 and CDR2: LGHNA and YNFKEQ. The CDR3 is 17 amino acids. V gave up 1 base and J gave up 2 bases; unmatched junction bases: 9. The chain's CDR3 is CASSQGAIERGAYEQYF. The CDR3 DNA sequence: TGTGCCAGCAGCCAAGGAGCGATTGAGCGGGGGGCCTACGAGCAGTACTTC.

V gene TRBV28 combines with J gene TRBJ2-1; TRBD1 agrees at 7 bases. The CDR3 runs to 15 residues. V was pared by 1 base and J by 9 bases, with 9 bases of the junction left unmatched. The germline V gene encodes CDR1 MDHEN and CDR2 SYDVKM. CDR3 nucleotides: TGTGCCAGCAGTTTATCAGGGACAGAAGGGGGTGAGCAGTTCTTC. Translation gives CASSLSGTEGGEQFF.

The genes are TRBV28 and TRBJ1-5; D unclear. The CDR3 is 15 residues long. V was cut by 7 bases and J by 4 bases, with 17 bases left in between. The germline V gene has CDR1 MDHEN and CDR2 SYDVKM. The CDR3, as DNA: TGTGCCAGCACCTCTGGGTGGAGAACTAATCAGCCCCAGCATTTT. Its translation: CASTSGWRTNQPQHF. Looking up the rest from reference TRBV28 and TRBJ1-5 gives the full variable domain: DVKVTQSSRYLVKRTGEKVFLECVQDMDHENMFWYRQDPGLGLRLIYFSYDVKMKEKGDIPEGYSVSREKKERFSLILESASTNQTSMYLCASTSGWRTNQPQHFGDGTRLSIL.

The J gene is TRBJ2-2, the V gene TRBV12-5; 12 positions agree with TRBD2. The CDR3 length is 17 residues. The germline CDR1 and CDR2 sequences are LGHNT and FRNRAP. V lost 6 bases, J lost 2 bases, and 7 bases stayed unmatched. CDR3 sequence reads: CASGPRTSGVNTGELFF. The CDR3 nucleotides read TGTGCTAGTGGCCCAAGGACTAGCGGGGTTAACACCGGGGAGCTGTTTTTT.

The chain has TRBV29-1 and TRBJ1-2; D is ambiguous. This CDR3 has 12 residues. Germline lookup yields CDR1 SQVTM and CDR2 ANQGSEA. V lost 4 bases to trimming and J lost 8 bases, with 14 bases between them. This chain's CDR3 is CSVGTSNSGYTF. The CDR3 DNA follows: TGCAGCGTTGGGACTTCAAATAGCGGCTACACCTTC.

This clone appeared once. The genes are TRBV5-4 and TRBJ2-7; unclear D gene. The CDR3 consists of 14 residues. Trimming shortened V by 4 bases and J by 0 bases, and 11 bases separated the two germline ends. Germline V gene data show CDR1 as SGHNT and CDR2 as YYREEE (reference sequence). CDR3 residues: CASSPDKNSYEQYF. DNA for the CDR3: TGTGCCAGCAGCCCTGACAAGAACTCCTACGAGCAGTACTTC.

The chain has TRBV5-4 and TRBJ2-3; 8 nucleotides line up with TRBD1. The length of the CDR3 is 17 residues. With 4 bases clipped from V and 0 bases from J, the junction kept 10 bases outside the gene matches. Germline values: CDR1 SGHNT, CDR2 YYREEE (reference sequence). CDR3 sequence: CASSQGTGSSSTDTQYF. CDR3 DNA sequence: TGTGCCAGCAGCCAAGGGACAGGATCATCTAGCACAGATACGCAGTATTTT.

The chain links TRBV7-2 to TRBJ1-6, with 7 nucleotides matching TRBD1. CDR1 is SGHTA, CDR2 FQGNSA, per germline. V was pared by 1 base and J by 9 bases, with 6 bases of the junction left unmatched. This CDR3 spans 15 amino acids. CDR3 DNA sequence: TGTGCCAGCAGCTTAGGGGACAGAGATAGTTCACCCCTCCACTTT. Translation: CASSLGDRDSSPLHF.

V is TRBV7-8 and J is TRBJ2-3; D possibly corresponds to TRBD2 (6 bases). Germline V CDR1 and CDR2: SGHVS, FQNEAQ. The V and J ends lost 4 bases and 3 bases respectively, with 14 bases between them. The CDR3 loop spans 15 amino acids. The CDR3 sequence: CASSSQTRMTDTQYF. The CDR3 nucleotides read TGTGCCAGCAGCTCCCAGACTAGAATGACAGATACGCAGTATTTT.

This clone occurred a few times. Other DNA sequences within the sample encode an identical CDR3. CDR3 region: CASSRTSGSYEQYF. The CDR3 DNA follows: TGTGCCAGCAGCCGGACTAGCGGGAGTTACGAGCAGTACTTC. The chain employs TRBV7-2 and TRBJ2-7; TRBD2 matches at 13 bases. CDR1 is SGHTA and CDR2 is FQGNSA in the germline V gene. The CDR3 consists of 14 residues. V trimming: 5 bases; J trimming: 4 bases; junction bases outside the gene matches: 2.

J is TRBJ1-5 and V is TRBV30, with 9 bases identical to TRBD1. The J segment lost 7 bases and the V segment lost 0 bases, leaving 4 bases of the junction unmatched. This CDR3 is 14 amino acids long. Germline values: CDR1 GTSNPN, CDR2 SVGIG (reference sequence). This CDR3 is CAWSVWTGEQPQHF. CDR3 nucleotides: TGTGCCTGGAGTGTCTGGACAGGGGAACAGCCCCAGCATTTT.

This chain uses TRBV19 with TRBJ1-1, with D possibly matching TRBD1 (6 bases). V was clipped by 8 bases and J by 1 base, with 11 bases between them. There are 13 residues in the CDR3. Germline values: CDR1 LNHDA, CDR2 SQIVND (reference sequence). The CDR3 DNA sequence: TGTGCCAGTGCTACAGGGTCGAACACTGAAGCTTTCTTT. The encoded protein is CASATGSNTEAFF.

The chain is built from TRBV27 and TRBJ2-7; perhaps TRBD2 as D (6 bases). CDR1 is MNHEY and CDR2 is SMNVEV in the germline V gene (reference sequence). The V end lost 2 bases, the J end lost 5 bases, and 10 bases lay between the germline ends. The CDR3 is 13 amino acids. The CDR3 DNA follows: TGTGCCAGCAGTTTAGAGGAGGGAGACGAGCAGTACTTC. It codes for CASSLEEGDEQYF.

The chain links TRBV5-4 to TRBJ2-7, with D possibly being TRBD2 (6 bases). V was trimmed by 3 bases and J by 7 bases, leaving 17 bases between them. CDR3 size: 14 residues. Germline CDR1 reads SGHNT; CDR2 reads YYREEE (reference sequence). The CDR3 sequence: CASSSGTSPEEQYF. CDR3 DNA: TGTGCCAGCAGCTCAGGCACTAGCCCCGAAGAGCAGTACTTC.

The rearrangement joins TRBV12-5 to TRBJ2-1; 9 bases fit TRBD1. Germline CDR1 reads LGHNT; CDR2 reads FRNRAP. After removal of 7 bases from V and 3 bases from J, the junction contained 7 bases not matched to a gene. This CDR3 contains 15 residues. This CDR3 reads CASAPGGQGYNEQFF. CDR3 DNA: TGTGCTAGTGCCCCCGGGGGACAGGGCTACAATGAGCAGTTCTTC.

This rearrangement joins TRBV6-1 to TRBJ2-2; the D is unclear. There are 15 residues in the CDR3. V lost 7 bases and J lost 1, with 13 bases in between. CDR1 is MNHNS and CDR2 is SASEGT in the germline V gene. The CDR3 here is CASMNQLLNTGELFF. Here the CDR3 DNA reads TGTGCCAGCATGAACCAACTGCTGAACACCGGGGAGCTGTTTTTT.

The chain combines TRBV25-1 with TRBJ1-5, with 8 bases aligning to TRBD1. CDR3 size: 14 residues. The germline V gene has CDR1 MGHDK and CDR2 SYGVNS. V lost 3 bases to trimming and J lost 3 bases; unmatched junction nucleotides: 1. The DNA for the CDR3 is TGTGCCAGCAGTGACAGGGGGCCCAATCAGCCCCAGCATTTT. This sequence encodes CASSDRGPNQPQHF.